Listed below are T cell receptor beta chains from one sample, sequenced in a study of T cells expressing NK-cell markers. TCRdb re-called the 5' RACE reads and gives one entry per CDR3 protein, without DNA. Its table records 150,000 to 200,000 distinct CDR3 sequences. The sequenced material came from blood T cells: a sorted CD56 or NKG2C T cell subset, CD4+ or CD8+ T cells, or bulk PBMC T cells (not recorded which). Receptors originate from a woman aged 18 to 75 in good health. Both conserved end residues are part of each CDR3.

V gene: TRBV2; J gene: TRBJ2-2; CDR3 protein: CASSWTGGSGELFF
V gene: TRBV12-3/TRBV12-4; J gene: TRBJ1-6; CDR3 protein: CASSFHRDRGSPLHF
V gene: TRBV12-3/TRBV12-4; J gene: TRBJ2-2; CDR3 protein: CASSFLAGGDTGELFF
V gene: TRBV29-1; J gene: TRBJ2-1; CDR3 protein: CSVHRDIRNEQFF
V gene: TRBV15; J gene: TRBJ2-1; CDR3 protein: CATSRGLAGLNNEQFF
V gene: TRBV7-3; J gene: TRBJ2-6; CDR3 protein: CASSYLGGSSGANVLTF
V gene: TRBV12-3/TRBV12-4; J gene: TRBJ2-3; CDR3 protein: CASGRKSGGAGTQYF
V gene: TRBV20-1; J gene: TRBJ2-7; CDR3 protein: CSAFRTGAPYEQYF
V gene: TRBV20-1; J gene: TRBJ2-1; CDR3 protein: CSAHETGGWEQFF
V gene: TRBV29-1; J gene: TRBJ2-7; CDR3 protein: CSVALLAGGFYEQYF
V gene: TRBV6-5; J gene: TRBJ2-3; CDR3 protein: CASSYSASGRIDTQYF
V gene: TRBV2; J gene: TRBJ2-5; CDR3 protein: CASSRGQETQYF
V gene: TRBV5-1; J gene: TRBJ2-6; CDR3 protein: CASSLSGHLAGANVLTF